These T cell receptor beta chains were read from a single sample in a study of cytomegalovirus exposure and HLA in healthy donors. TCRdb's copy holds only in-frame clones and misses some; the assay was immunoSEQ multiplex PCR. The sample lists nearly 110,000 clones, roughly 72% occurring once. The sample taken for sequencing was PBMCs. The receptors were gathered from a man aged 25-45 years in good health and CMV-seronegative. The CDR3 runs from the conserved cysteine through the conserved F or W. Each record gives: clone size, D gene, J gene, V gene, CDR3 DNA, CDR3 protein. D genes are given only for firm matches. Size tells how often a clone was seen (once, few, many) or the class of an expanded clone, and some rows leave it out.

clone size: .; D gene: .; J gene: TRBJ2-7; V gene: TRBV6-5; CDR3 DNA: TGTGCCAGCCGTAAGGGGGTCGGCGAGCAGTACTTC; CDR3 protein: CASRKGVGEQYF
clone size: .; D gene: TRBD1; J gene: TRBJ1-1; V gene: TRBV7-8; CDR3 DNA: TGTGCCAGCAGCCACCGGGACAGGGGGTCGAACACTGAAGCTTTCTTT; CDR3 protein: CASSHRDRGSNTEAFF
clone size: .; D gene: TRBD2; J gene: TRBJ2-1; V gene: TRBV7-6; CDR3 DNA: TGTGCCAGCAGCAAAATAGCGGGGGACAATGAGCAGTTCTTC; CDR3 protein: CASSKIAGDNEQFF
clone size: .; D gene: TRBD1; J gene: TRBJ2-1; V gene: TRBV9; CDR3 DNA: TGTGCTAGCAGCGTAACTGGGACAGGATACAATGAGCAGTTCTTC; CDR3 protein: CASSVTGTGYNEQFF
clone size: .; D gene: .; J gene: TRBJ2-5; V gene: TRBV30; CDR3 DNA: TGTGCCTGGGGGGGGACGTACCAAGAGACCCAGTACTTC; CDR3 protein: CAWGGTYQETQYF
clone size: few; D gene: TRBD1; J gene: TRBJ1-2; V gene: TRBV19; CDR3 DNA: TGTGCCAGTAGTATGATCGGACAGGGGGATATCTATGGCTACACCTTC; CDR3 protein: CASSMIGQGDIYGYTF
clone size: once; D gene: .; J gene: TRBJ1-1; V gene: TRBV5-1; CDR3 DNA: TGCGCCAGCAGCTTCTCAGGGGCACCGAACACTGAAGCTTTCTTT; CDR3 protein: CASSFSGAPNTEAFF
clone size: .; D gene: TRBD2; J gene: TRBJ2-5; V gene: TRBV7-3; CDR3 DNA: TGTGCCAGCAGCCCAGCGGGAGTTTGGCAAGAGACCCAGTACTTC; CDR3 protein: CASSPAGVWQETQYF
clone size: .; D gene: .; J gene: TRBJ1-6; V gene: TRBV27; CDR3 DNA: TGTGCCAGCAGTTTATCGGCGGGGGATAATTCACCCCTCCACTTT; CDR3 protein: CASSLSAGDNSPLHF
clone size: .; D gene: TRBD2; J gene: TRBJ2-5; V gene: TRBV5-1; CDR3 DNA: TGCGCCAGCAGTGATAGCGGGAGTAAGGAGACCCAGTACTTC; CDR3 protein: CASSDSGSKETQYF
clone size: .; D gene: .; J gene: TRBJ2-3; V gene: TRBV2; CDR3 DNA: TGTGCCAGCAGTGAAGCGGGGCAGGGCACAGATACGCAGTATTTT; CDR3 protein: CASSEAGQGTDTQYF
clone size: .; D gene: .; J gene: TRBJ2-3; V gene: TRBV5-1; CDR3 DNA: TGCGCCAGCAGCTTGATGGACAGAGATACGCAGTATTTT; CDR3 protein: CASSLMDRDTQYF
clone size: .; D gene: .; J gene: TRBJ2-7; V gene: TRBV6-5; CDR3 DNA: TGTGCCAGCACTCCCTCAGGGGCATACGAGCAGTACTTC; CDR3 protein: CASTPSGAYEQYF
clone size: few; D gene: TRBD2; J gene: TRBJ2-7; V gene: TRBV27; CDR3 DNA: TGTGCCAGTCGCCGGACTAGCGGCTACGAGCAGTACTTC; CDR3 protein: CASRRTSGYEQYF
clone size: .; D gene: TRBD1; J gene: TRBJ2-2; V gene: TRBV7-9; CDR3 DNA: TGTGCCAGCAGCTTAGCAGATTGGGGACAGATGAACACCGGGGAGCTGTTTTTT; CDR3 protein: CASSLADWGQMNTGELFF
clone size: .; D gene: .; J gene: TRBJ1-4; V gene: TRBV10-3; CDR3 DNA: TGTGCCATCAGTGAGTTCGGGGATGAAAAACTGTTTTTT; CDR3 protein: CAISEFGDEKLFF
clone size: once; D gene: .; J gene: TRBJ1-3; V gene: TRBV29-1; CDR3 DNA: TGCAGCGCCACGACTAAAACGGAGACAGGCTCTGGAAACACCATATATTTT; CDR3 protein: CSATTKTETGSGNTIYF
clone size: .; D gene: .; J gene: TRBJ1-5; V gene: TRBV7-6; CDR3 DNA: TGTGCCAGCAGCTTAGGGGCCTGGGGAGGGGAAAATCAGCCCCAGCATTTT; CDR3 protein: CASSLGAWGGENQPQHF
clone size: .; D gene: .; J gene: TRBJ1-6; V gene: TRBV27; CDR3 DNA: TGTGCCAGCAGCTCAACAGGGAGCTCCTATAATTCACCCCTCCACTTT; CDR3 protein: CASSSTGSSYNSPLHF
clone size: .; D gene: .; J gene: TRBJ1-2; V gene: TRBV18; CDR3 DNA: TGTGCCAGCTCACCAGCTGGAGGGGACGGCTACACCTTC; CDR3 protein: CASSPAGGDGYTF
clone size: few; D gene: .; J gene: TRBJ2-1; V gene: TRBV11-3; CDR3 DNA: TGTGCCAGCAGCTTATCCTCTATCTACAATGAGCAGTTCTTC; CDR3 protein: CASSLSSIYNEQFF
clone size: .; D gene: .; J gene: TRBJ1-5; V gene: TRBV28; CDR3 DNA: TGTGCCAGTAGACCGACTAATCAGCCCCAGCATTTT; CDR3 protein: CASRPTNQPQHF
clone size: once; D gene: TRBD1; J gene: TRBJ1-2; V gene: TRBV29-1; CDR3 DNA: TGCAGCGTTGTGACAGGGACGGTTTATGGCTACACCTTC; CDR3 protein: CSVVTGTVYGYTF
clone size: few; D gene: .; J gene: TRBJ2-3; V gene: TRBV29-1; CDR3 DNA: TGCAGCGTCGTCCGGGACACAGATACGCAGTATTTT; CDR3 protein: CSVVRDTDTQYF
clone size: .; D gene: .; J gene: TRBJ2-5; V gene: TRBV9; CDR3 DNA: TGTGCCAGCAGCGTAGATTACGGGGAGACCCAGTACTTC; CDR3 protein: CASSVDYGETQYF
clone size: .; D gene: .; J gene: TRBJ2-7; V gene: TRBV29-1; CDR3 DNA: TGCAGCGTTGATGGGCTGGGGAGCTCCTACGAGCAGTACTTC; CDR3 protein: CSVDGLGSSYEQYF
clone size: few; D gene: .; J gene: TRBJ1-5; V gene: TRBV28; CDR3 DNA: TGTGCCAGCAGATTATCTTATCGGACTCTACCACGAGGCAATCAGCCCCAGCATTTT; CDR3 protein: CASRLSYRTLPRGNQPQHF
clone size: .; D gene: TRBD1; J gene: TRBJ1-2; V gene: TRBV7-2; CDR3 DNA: TGTGCCAGCAGCTTCCAGGGACAGGCCAGGGAAGGCTACACCTTC; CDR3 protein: CASSFQGQAREGYTF
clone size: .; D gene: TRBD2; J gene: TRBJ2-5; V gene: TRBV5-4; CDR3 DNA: TGTGCCAGCAGGTCAGGGTCTAGCGGGGGTTCACAAGAGACCCAGTACTTC; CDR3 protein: CASRSGSSGGSQETQYF
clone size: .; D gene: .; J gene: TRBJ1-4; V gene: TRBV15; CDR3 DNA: TGTGCCACAAGGGGTAATACTAATGAAAAACTGTTTTTT; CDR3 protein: CATRGNTNEKLFF
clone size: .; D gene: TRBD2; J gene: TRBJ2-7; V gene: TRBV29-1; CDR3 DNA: TGCAGCGTTCGGGAGGTAGCTTACGAGCAGTACTTC; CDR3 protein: CSVREVAYEQYF
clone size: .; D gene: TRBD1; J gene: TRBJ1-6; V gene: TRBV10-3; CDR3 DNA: TGTGCCATCAGGACAGGGGAAGAAGGTTCACCCCTCCACTTT; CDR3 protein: CAIRTGEEGSPLHF
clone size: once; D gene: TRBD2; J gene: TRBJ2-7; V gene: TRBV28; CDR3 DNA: TGTGCCAGCAGTACCCCCCAGCGGGGTGGTATCCACGAGCAGTACTTC; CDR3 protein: CASSTPQRGGIHEQYF
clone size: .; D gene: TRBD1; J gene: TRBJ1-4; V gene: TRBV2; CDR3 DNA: TGTGCCAGCAGTGAAGTGACAGGGTGGAAGGAAAAACTGTTTTTT; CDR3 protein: CASSEVTGWKEKLFF
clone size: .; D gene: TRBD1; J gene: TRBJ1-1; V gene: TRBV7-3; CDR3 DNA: TGTGCCAGCAGCTTATCTCCTTTGAGGGGTGTGGTGGGACAGACGAACACTGAAGCTTTCTTT; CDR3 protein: CASSLSPLRGVVGQTNTEAFF
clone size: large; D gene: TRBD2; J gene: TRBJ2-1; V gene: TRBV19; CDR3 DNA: TGTGCCAGTAGCAAGACTAGCGGGTCGTACAATGAGCAGTTCTTC; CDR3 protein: CASSKTSGSYNEQFF
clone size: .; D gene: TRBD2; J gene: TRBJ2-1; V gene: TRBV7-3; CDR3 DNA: TGTGCCAGCAGCCCGGGCGGGGGTGGTTCCTACAATGAGCAGTTCTTC; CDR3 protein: CASSPGGGGSYNEQFF
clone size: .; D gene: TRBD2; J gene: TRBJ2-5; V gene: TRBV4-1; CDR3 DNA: TGCGCCAGCAGCCCGTCCGCGGGAGCGGGGTGGGAGCAGTACTTC; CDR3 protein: CASSPSAGAGWEQYF
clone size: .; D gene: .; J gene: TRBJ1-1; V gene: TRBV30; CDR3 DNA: TGTGCCTGGACCAGGGTCATTAGAGACACTGAAGCTTTCTTT; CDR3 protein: CAWTRVIRDTEAFF
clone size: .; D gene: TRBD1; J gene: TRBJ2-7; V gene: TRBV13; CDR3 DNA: TGTGCCAGCAGCTTCGGACAGGGAACGGACGAGCAGTACTTC; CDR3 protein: CASSFGQGTDEQYF
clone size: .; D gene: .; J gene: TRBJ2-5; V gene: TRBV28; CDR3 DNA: TGTGCCAGCAGTTTAGGGGCGGTGGAGACCCAGTACTTC; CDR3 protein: CASSLGAVETQYF
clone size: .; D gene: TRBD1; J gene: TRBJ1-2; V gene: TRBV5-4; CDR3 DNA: TGTGCCAGCAGCTTCTCTACAGGGGGCCGGGGCTACACCTTC; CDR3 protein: CASSFSTGGRGYTF
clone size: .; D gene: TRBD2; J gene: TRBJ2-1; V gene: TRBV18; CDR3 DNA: TGTGCCAGCTCACCACCGGCGGGAGGGCCCGACAATGAGCAGTTCTTC; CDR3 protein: CASSPPAGGPDNEQFF
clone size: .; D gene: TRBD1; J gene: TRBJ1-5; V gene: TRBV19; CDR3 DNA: TGTGCCAGTAGTATCAGACAGGGGGCTGTTCAGCCCCAGCATTTT; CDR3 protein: CASSIRQGAVQPQHF
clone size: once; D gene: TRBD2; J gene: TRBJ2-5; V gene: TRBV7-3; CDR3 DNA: TGTGCCAGCAGCCCAACTAGCGGGACGGAAGAGACCCAGTACTTC; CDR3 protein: CASSPTSGTEETQYF
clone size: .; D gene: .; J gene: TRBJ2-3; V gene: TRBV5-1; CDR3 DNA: TGCGCCAGCAGCTTTGGTGGAGGGGGCAGAGTAGATACGCAGTATTTT; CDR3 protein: CASSFGGGGRVDTQYF
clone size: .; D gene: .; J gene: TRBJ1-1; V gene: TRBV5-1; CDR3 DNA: TGCGCCAGCAGCGTGGACGGGAACACTGAAGCTTTCTTT; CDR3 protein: CASSVDGNTEAFF
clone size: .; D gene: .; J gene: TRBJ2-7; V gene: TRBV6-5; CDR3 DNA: TGTGCCAGCAGGTTCAAAAGAGACTCCTACGAGCAGTACTTC; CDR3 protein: CASRFKRDSYEQYF
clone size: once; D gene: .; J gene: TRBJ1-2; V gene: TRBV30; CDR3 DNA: TGTGCCTGGGACCAGGCTAACTATGGCTACACCTTC; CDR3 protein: CAWDQANYGYTF
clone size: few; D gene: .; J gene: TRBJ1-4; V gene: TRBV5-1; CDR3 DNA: TGCGCCAGCAGCTTGGCCGACGGGGGTCGTGAAAAACTGTTTTTT; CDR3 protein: CASSLADGGREKLFF
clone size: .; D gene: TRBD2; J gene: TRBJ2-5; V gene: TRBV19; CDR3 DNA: TGTGCCAGTAGTACCCCGTCGACTAGCGGGAGATACGAAGAGACCCAGTACTTC; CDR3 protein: CASSTPSTSGRYEETQYF